The sequence of this T cell receptor (beta chain) was determined in a study of beta chain features in type 1 diabetes. Comment on this clone: Since a much larger clone is just one base distant, this may be a read error.

Every isolated RNA sample was fully reverse transcribed, so sequencing captured expressed TCRB transcripts. Sequencing used immunoSEQ multiplex PCR; TCRdb keeps in-frame clones, though not all of them. The sample yields fewer than 400,000 clones, roughly 8% seen once. Central memory, naive, regulatory and stem cell-like memory CD4+ cells were sorted by CD45RO/CCR7/CD25/CD127/CD95/CD27. The sequence derives from a woman aged 18-29 years in good health. The sequencing input was central memory CD4+ T cells from blood.

The CDR3 spells CASSPGQERGYTF. DNA of the CDR3: TGTGCCAGCAGTCCCGGACAGGAACGCGGCTACACCTTC. J is TRBJ1-2 and V is TRBV28; 7 bases are shared with TRBD1. The CDR3 runs to 13 residues. CDR1 is MDHEN and CDR2 is SYDVKM in the germline V gene. With V trimmed by 5 bases and J by 8 bases, 8 bases remained unmatched.